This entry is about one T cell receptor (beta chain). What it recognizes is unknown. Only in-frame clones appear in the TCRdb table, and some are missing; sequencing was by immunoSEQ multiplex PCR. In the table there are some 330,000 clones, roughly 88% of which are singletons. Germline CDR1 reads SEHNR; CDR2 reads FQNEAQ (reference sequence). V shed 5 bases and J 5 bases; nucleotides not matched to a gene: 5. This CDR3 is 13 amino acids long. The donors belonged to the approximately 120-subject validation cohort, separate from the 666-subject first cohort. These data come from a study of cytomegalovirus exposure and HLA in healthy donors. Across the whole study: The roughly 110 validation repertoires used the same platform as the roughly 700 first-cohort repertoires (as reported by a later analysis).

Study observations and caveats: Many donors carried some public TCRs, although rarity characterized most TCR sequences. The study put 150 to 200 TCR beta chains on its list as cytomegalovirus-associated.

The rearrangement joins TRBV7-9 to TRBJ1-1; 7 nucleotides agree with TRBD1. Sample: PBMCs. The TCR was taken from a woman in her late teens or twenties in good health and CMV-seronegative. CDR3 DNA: TGTGCCAGCAGCGTGACAGGGTGGACTGAAGCTTTCTTT. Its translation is CASSVTGWTEAFF.